The 30 T cell receptor beta chains given below trace back to one sample, sequenced in a study of tumor-infiltrating lymphocytes in primary liver carcinoma. With a constant-region primer, TCR beta cDNA was made from approximately 520 ng of total RNA. Libraries for TCR beta were built through three nested multiplex PCR rounds, which together made up a slightly modified ARM-PCR procedure. TRBV1-TRBV30 forward primers paired with a C-beta reverse primer were used in the first two PCR rounds, which ran about 11 cycles each. TCRdb used MiXCR to reprocess the multiplex PCR reads, holding one entry per CDR3 protein. Here the sample spans 300,000 to 350,000 distinct CDR3 sequences, about two thirds being singletons. Germline DNA was extracted alongside blood RNA, which was obtained from unsorted whole blood. The sequenced sample was peripheral blood. The receptors were gathered from a man aged 35-49 years with primary liver carcinoma and hepatitis B virus infection.

Of note for this clonotype: At one boundary the junction diverges from the germline segment, which might be a read error. The chain is built from TRBV29-1 and TRBJ2-7; D gene uncertain. This CDR3 contains 12 residues. Germline lookup yields CDR1 SQVTM and CDR2 ANQGSEA. The CDR3: CSVGIPTYEQYF. The CDR3 bases are TGCAGCGTTGGTATCCCAACCTATGAGCAGTACTTC.

V usage is TRBV5-1 and J usage is TRBJ2-7; either TRBD1 or TRBD2 may fit D (5 bases each). Germline CDR1 and CDR2: SGHRS and YFSETQ. This CDR3 has 15 amino acids. Deletions cut 2 bases from V and 13 bases from J, with 25 bases between. In DNA form, the CDR3 reads TGCGCCAGCAGCTTCACCGGGACGGACTCCTACGAGTACTACTTC. It translates to CASSFTGTDSYEYYF.

At least ten counts were recorded for this clonotype. The chain carries TRBV11-2 and TRBJ2-1; a weak D match, TRBD2 (5 bases). Trimming removed 1 base at V and 4 bases at J, with 8 bases between. Germline V gene sequence: CDR1 SGHAT, CDR2 FQNNGV. CDR3 length: 14 amino acids. The CDR3 sequence is CASSLGTGYNEQFF. The CDR3 nucleotides are TGTGCCAGCAGCTTAGGGACTGGTTACAATGAGCAGTTCTTC.

The chain combines TRBV11-3 with TRBJ2-3, with 7 bases identical to TRBD1. The CDR3 sequence is 16 residues long. Germline loops: CDR1 SGHNT, CDR2 YENEEA. V lost 11 bases and J lost 1; bases outside the gene matches: 15. CDR3 sequence (DNA): TGTGCCGGCAACTTCCGGACAGGCGTCGGCACAGATACGCAGTATTTT. Protein product: CAGNFRTGVGTDTQYF.

In DNA form, the CDR3 reads TGTGCCGGCGGCTTGGCGAGCGGGAGGCCCCTGGTTTCCTACCAGTACTTC. Its translation: CAGGLASGRPLVSYQYF. J is TRBJ2-7 and V is TRBV11-2, with TRBD2 identical over 9 bases. The CDR3 has 17 amino acids. With V trimmed by 11 bases and J by 10 bases, 27 bases remained unmatched. Germline CDR1 is SGHAT and CDR2 is FQNNGV.

To note about this clonotype: At one boundary the junction diverges from the germline segment, which might be a read error. The J gene is TRBJ2-3, the V gene TRBV11-1; D not certain. This CDR3 comprises 16 residues. Germline loops: CDR1 SGHAT, CDR2 FQDESV (reference sequence). CDR3 nucleotide sequence: TGTACCAGCAGCCTCGACCGTGGAGAAGGCACAGATACGCAGTATTTT. This encodes CTSSLDRGEGTDTQYF.

Points on this clonotype: The junction departs from germline at one end; a sequencing error may be responsible. The chain recombines TRBV4-3 with TRBJ2-5; a possible D gene is TRBD2 (6 bases). The CDR3 consists of 15 residues. Germline V CDR1 and CDR2: LGHNA, YSLEER. This CDR3 reads CASNQETGLRETQYF. CDR3 DNA sequence: TGTGCCAGCAACCAAGAAACCGGACTACGAGAGACCCAGTACTTC.

Comment on this clonotype: A much larger clone differs from this one at a single base, so this may be a read error. The chain employs TRBV29-1 and TRBJ2-1, with 14 nucleotides matching TRBD2. V lost 5 bases and J lost 12; bases outside the gene matches: 9. The CDR3 contains 14 residues. Germline lookup yields CDR1 SQVTM and CDR2 ANQGSEA. The CDR3 nucleotides read TGCAGCGTTCAAAGACTAGCGGGAGGGCTCGGGCAGTTCTTC. Protein sequence: CSVQRLAGGLGQFF.

The rearrangement links TRBV7-9 to TRBJ1-4; the D is unclear. V gave up 2 bases and J gave up 6 bases, with 7 bases separating them. CDR1 and CDR2 from the germline V gene are SEHNR and FQNEAQ (reference sequence). The CDR3 sequence is 13 residues long. CDR3 bases: TGTGCCAGCAGCTTAAGGGCCCATGAAAAACTGTTTTTT. Amino acid sequence: CASSLRAHEKLFF.

As to this clonotype: A much larger clone sits a single nucleotide away, making a read error possible. V gene TRBV4-2 combines with J gene TRBJ2-7, with 7 bases identical to TRBD1. Trimming at V came to 2 bases and at J to 5 bases, leaving 18 bases not matched to a gene. Germline V gene sequence: CDR1 LGHNA, CDR2 YNFKEQ. This CDR3 comprises 18 residues. The CDR3 DNA reads as TGTGCCAGCAGCCAACACCGAACCGGACAGGAGGTTAAGGACGAGCAGTACTTC. The encoded protein is CASSQHRTGQEVKDEQYF.

This clonotype was seen once. This chain uses TRBV29-1 with TRBJ2-1; 8 bases map to TRBD2. Germline CDR1 and CDR2: SQVTM and ANQGSEA. The CDR3 totals 15 residues. In DNA, the CDR3 is TGCAACGTGCGGACCAGCGGGAGTCAGTACAATGAGCAGTTCTTC. This sequence encodes CNVRTSGSQYNEQFF.

This clonotype was found once. A much bigger clone sits one base away, suggesting this may be a read error. The chain uses TRBV6-6 and TRBJ1-5, with 11 bases matching TRBD1. This CDR3 region has 15 residues. Germline CDR1 and CDR2: MNHNY and SVGAGI (reference sequence). The V gene end was trimmed by 7 bases and the J gene end by 4 bases; junction bases not matched to a gene: 6. The CDR3 nucleotides read TGTGCCAGCAATTGGACAGGGGGCGGTAATCAGCCCCAGCATTTT. Its protein product is CASNWTGGGNQPQHF.

On this clonotype: The CDR3 end shows no conserved phenylalanine or tryptophan, and so a read error is likely. The chain has TRBV11-2 and TRBJ2-2; 8 bases line up with TRBD1. Germline V gene sequence: CDR1 SGHAT, CDR2 FQNNGV. This CDR3 has 18 residues. For the CDR3, the DNA is TGTACCAGCAGCTTAGGACTGGCGGGACAGGTGGACACCGGGGAGCTGTTTTCT. Its protein is CTSSLGLAGQVDTGELFS.

Notes on this clonotype: The germline gene is not matched at one end of the junction; a read error may be the cause. The gene calls are TRBV11-2 and TRBJ2-7; no firm D call. Germline CDR1 and CDR2: SGHAT and FQNNGV. The CDR3 loop spans 13 amino acids. The CDR3 region has the DNA TGTACCAGCAGCTTAGAACGGCCTTCCGATCAGTACTTC. This sequence encodes CTSSLERPSDQYF.

Points on this clonotype: A much larger clonotype is one base distant, so this may be a read error. The chain recombines TRBV10-3 with TRBJ2-7; TRBD1 matches 8 bases. Germline CDR1 is ENHRY and CDR2 is SYGVKD. The CDR3 consists of 15 residues. CDR3 sequence: CTISDLGQGTYEQYF. In DNA, the CDR3 is TGTACCATCAGTGACCTCGGACAGGGAACCTACGAGCAGTACTTC.

The sample holds one count of this clonotype. The chain has TRBV6-1 and TRBJ1-5, with D tentatively TRBD1 (6 bases). Germline V CDR1 and CDR2: MNHNS, SASEGT. Deletions cut 8 bases from V and 3 bases from J, with 14 bases between. This CDR3 is built from 14 residues. The CDR3 loop reads CASAPRGNNQPQHF. DNA for the CDR3: TGTGCCAGCGCCCCGAGGGGGAACAATCAGCCCCAGCATTTT.

Points on this clonotype: A single base separates this from a much larger clone, so it may be a read error. The chain joins TRBV6-6 to TRBJ1-5; a possible D gene is TRBD1 (5 bases). Germline lookup yields CDR1 MNHNY and CDR2 SVGAGI (reference sequence). The CDR3 sequence is 14 residues long. CDR3 in amino acids: CASSYGGGNQLQHF. The CDR3 nucleotides are TGTGCCAGCAGTTACGGGGGTGGCAATCAGCTCCAGCATTTT.

This clonotype was seen once. CDR3 protein: CASSGVQGAAIQYF. The CDR3 coding sequence is TGTGCCAGCAGCGGGGTACAGGGGGCGGCGATCCAGTACTTC. The rearrangement uses TRBV11-2 and TRBJ2-5; 9 nucleotides line up with TRBD1. V lost 5 bases to trimming and J lost 10 bases; unmatched junction nucleotides: 11. CDR1 and CDR2 (germline): SGHAT, FQNNGV. This CDR3 is 14 amino acids long.

Comments on this clonotype: One end of the junction is discordant with germline, which a read error may explain. V usage is TRBV11-2 and J usage is TRBJ1-1; D is unresolved. Germline CDR1 is SGHAT and CDR2 is FQNNGV. This CDR3 is 13 amino acids long. The CDR3, as DNA: TGTGCCAGCAGTAATTCCGAGAACACTGAAGCCTTCTTT. Its protein product is CASSNSENTEAFF.

This chain uses TRBV5-5 with TRBJ2-7, with D possibly TRBD1 on 5 matching bases. The CDR3 runs to 13 residues. Per germline, CDR1 SGHKS and CDR2 YYEKEE (reference sequence). The ends were cut back, 6 bases at V and 3 bases at J, with 13 bases in the middle. In DNA form, the CDR3 reads TGTGCCAGCAACCTAGACAGATACTACGAGCAGTACTTC. This translates into CASNLDRYYEQYF.

A note on this clonotype: The junction does not match germline at one end; this may be a read error. The rearrangement joins TRBV11-2 to TRBJ2-1; no reliable D call. The CDR3 extends over 14 amino acids. CDR1 SGHAT and CDR2 FQNNGV come from the germline V gene. CDR3 sequence: CASSLEPNYNEHFF. The CDR3 nucleotides are TGTGCCAGCAGCCTCGAGCCAAATTACAATGAGCATTTTTTC.

In this sample, this clonotype is medium-sized (0.01 to 0.1%). The chain links TRBV11-2 to TRBJ2-7; the match to TRBD1 covers 7 bases. The junction had 5 bases not matched to a gene; V was cut back by 1 base and J by 2 bases. Looked up from germline, CDR1 is SGHAT and CDR2 is FQNNGV. The CDR3 consists of 15 residues. The CDR3 protein is CASSLVDRDAYEQYF. The CDR3, as DNA: TGTGCCAGCAGCTTAGTCGACAGGGATGCCTACGAGCAGTACTTC.

The V call is TRBV11-2, the J call TRBJ2-6; D is ambiguous. The CDR3 is 14 residues long. Between the trimmed V and J ends, which lost 7 bases and 4 bases, there was a span of 11 bases. Germline V lookup: CDR1 SGHAT, CDR2 FQNNGV. CDR3 DNA: TGTGCCAGCATAGTGGATAGCGGGGCCAACGTCCTGACTTTC. It is translated as CASIVDSGANVLTF.

This clonotype has only one observation. The junction departs from germline at one end; a sequencing error may be responsible. The gene calls are TRBV11-3 and TRBJ2-1; TRBD2 agrees at 7 bases. This CDR3 contains 15 residues. Germline V gene lookup returns CDR1 SGHNT and CDR2 YENEEA. The CDR3 reads CASSWIAGSFNAQFF. DNA of the CDR3: TGTGCCAGCAGCTGGATAGCGGGTTCCTTCAATGCGCAGTTCTTC.

The rearrangement links TRBV5-1 to TRBJ2-7; D is undetermined. Between the trimmed V and J ends, which lost 10 bases and 4 bases, there was a span of 15 bases. Germline CDR1 reads SGHRS; CDR2 reads YFSETQ. There are 12 residues in the CDR3. The CDR3 is CACTQDGYEQYF. The CDR3 DNA is TGCGCCTGCACCCAGGACGGTTACGAGCAGTACTTC.

In DNA, the CDR3 is TGTGCCAGTAGTACACGACTGAGAACCATTACAGATACGCAGTATTTT. Translated: CASSTRLRTITDTQYF. The chain joins TRBV19 to TRBJ2-3; D uncertain. CDR3 length: 16 residues. Per the germline V gene, CDR1 is LNHDA and CDR2 is SQIVND (reference sequence). The V end lost 4 bases, the J end lost 3 bases, and 17 bases lay between the germline ends. Together with reference TRBV19 and TRBJ2-3, the CDR3 gives the full variable domain: DGGITQSPKYLFRKEGQNVTLSCEQNLNHDAMYWYRQDPGQGLRLIYYSQIVNDFQKGDIAEGYSVSREKKESFPLTVTSAQKNPTAFYLCASSTRLRTITDTQYFGPGTRLTVL.

V and J are TRBV29-1 and TRBJ2-2; 8 nucleotides agree with TRBD2. The J segment lost 3 bases and the V segment lost 0 bases, leaving 3 bases of the junction unmatched. This CDR3 is 15 amino acids long. CDR1 is SQVTM, CDR2 ANQGSEA, per germline. CDR3 region: CSVEDGGAHTGELFF. The CDR3 DNA is TGCAGCGTTGAAGACGGGGGGGCTCACACCGGGGAGCTGTTTTTT.

This clonotype was seen just once. A much larger clone lies one base from this, so it may be a read error. The chain carries TRBV12-3 or TRBV12-4 and TRBJ1-5; D is ambiguous. The CDR3 loop spans 12 amino acids. The DNA for the CDR3 is TGTACCAGTCACGGGAGTGGGCAGCCCCAGCATTTT. It encodes CTSHGSGQPQHF.

Concerning this clonotype: At one boundary the junction diverges from the germline segment, which might be a read error. V is TRBV5-5 and J is TRBJ2-2; a possible D gene is TRBD1 (5 bases). Looked up from germline, CDR1 is SGHKS and CDR2 is YYEKEE (reference sequence). The CDR3 sequence is 15 residues long. The CDR3 sequence: CAISLGRLNTGELFF. The CDR3 DNA sequence: TGTGCCATCAGCTTGGGGCGGCTCAACACCGGGGAGCTGTTTTTT.

This clonotype was observed once. J is TRBJ1-5 and V is TRBV6-2 or TRBV6-3, with D possibly matching TRBD1 (6 bases). CDR1 is MNHEY, CDR2 SVGEGT, per germline. This CDR3 comprises 14 residues. V was shortened by 5 bases and J by 5 bases, with 13 bases between the two germline ends. This chain's CDR3 is CASSATGHDQPQHF. The CDR3 region has the DNA TGTGCCAGCAGTGCGACAGGACACGATCAGCCCCAGCATTTT.